This TCR beta chain was sequenced during a study of shared clonotypes between healthy human individuals. This clone was seen only once. Under the authors' procedure: ImmunoSEQ supplied junction-only sequences lacking quality scores, so filtering was different. Libraries were prepared by immunoSEQ multiplex PCR; TCRdb keeps only in-frame clonotypes and omits some of them. Clonal size and the V and J genes are those of that table, whereas D and trimming came from the DNA. The data show 2 million to 2.5 million clones, roughly 93% seen once. J lost 6 bases, V lost 1 base, and 12 bases had no gene match. Germline loops: CDR1 SEHNR, CDR2 FQNEAQ (reference sequence). The CDR3 extends over 17 amino acids.

The receptor was derived from a man aged 18-30 years in good health. Some clones in this sample may be carry-over from other donors' samples. Sequenced sample: naive CD4+ T cells from PBMCs. Subset given: CD45RA+ positively selected. The chain is built from TRBV7-9 and TRBJ1-5; 7 bases agree with TRBD1. Here the CDR3 reads CASSLGQGVDYSQPQHF. The CDR3 DNA sequence: TGTGCCAGCAGCTTAGGACAGGGCGTCGATTACAGTCAGCCCCAGCATTTT.